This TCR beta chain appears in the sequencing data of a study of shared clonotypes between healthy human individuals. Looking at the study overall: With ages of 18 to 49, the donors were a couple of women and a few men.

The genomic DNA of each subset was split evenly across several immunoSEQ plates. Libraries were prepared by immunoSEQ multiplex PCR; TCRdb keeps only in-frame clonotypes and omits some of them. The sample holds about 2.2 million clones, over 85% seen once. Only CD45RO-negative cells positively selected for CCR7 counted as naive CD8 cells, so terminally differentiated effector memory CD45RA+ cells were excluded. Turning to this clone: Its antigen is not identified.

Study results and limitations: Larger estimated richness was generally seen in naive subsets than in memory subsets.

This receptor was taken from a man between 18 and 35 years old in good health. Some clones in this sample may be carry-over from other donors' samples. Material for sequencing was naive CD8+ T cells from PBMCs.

The CDR3 region has the DNA TGTGCCTGGAGTGTCGGGACAGCGAACTCCTACGAGCAGTACTTC. It translates to CAWSVGTANSYEQYF. This chain uses TRBV30 with TRBJ2-7; 7 positions match TRBD1. The germline gives CDR1 GTSNPN, CDR2 SVGIG (reference sequence). V lost 0 bases to trimming and J lost 0 bases; unmatched junction nucleotides: 5. The CDR3 length is 15 residues.